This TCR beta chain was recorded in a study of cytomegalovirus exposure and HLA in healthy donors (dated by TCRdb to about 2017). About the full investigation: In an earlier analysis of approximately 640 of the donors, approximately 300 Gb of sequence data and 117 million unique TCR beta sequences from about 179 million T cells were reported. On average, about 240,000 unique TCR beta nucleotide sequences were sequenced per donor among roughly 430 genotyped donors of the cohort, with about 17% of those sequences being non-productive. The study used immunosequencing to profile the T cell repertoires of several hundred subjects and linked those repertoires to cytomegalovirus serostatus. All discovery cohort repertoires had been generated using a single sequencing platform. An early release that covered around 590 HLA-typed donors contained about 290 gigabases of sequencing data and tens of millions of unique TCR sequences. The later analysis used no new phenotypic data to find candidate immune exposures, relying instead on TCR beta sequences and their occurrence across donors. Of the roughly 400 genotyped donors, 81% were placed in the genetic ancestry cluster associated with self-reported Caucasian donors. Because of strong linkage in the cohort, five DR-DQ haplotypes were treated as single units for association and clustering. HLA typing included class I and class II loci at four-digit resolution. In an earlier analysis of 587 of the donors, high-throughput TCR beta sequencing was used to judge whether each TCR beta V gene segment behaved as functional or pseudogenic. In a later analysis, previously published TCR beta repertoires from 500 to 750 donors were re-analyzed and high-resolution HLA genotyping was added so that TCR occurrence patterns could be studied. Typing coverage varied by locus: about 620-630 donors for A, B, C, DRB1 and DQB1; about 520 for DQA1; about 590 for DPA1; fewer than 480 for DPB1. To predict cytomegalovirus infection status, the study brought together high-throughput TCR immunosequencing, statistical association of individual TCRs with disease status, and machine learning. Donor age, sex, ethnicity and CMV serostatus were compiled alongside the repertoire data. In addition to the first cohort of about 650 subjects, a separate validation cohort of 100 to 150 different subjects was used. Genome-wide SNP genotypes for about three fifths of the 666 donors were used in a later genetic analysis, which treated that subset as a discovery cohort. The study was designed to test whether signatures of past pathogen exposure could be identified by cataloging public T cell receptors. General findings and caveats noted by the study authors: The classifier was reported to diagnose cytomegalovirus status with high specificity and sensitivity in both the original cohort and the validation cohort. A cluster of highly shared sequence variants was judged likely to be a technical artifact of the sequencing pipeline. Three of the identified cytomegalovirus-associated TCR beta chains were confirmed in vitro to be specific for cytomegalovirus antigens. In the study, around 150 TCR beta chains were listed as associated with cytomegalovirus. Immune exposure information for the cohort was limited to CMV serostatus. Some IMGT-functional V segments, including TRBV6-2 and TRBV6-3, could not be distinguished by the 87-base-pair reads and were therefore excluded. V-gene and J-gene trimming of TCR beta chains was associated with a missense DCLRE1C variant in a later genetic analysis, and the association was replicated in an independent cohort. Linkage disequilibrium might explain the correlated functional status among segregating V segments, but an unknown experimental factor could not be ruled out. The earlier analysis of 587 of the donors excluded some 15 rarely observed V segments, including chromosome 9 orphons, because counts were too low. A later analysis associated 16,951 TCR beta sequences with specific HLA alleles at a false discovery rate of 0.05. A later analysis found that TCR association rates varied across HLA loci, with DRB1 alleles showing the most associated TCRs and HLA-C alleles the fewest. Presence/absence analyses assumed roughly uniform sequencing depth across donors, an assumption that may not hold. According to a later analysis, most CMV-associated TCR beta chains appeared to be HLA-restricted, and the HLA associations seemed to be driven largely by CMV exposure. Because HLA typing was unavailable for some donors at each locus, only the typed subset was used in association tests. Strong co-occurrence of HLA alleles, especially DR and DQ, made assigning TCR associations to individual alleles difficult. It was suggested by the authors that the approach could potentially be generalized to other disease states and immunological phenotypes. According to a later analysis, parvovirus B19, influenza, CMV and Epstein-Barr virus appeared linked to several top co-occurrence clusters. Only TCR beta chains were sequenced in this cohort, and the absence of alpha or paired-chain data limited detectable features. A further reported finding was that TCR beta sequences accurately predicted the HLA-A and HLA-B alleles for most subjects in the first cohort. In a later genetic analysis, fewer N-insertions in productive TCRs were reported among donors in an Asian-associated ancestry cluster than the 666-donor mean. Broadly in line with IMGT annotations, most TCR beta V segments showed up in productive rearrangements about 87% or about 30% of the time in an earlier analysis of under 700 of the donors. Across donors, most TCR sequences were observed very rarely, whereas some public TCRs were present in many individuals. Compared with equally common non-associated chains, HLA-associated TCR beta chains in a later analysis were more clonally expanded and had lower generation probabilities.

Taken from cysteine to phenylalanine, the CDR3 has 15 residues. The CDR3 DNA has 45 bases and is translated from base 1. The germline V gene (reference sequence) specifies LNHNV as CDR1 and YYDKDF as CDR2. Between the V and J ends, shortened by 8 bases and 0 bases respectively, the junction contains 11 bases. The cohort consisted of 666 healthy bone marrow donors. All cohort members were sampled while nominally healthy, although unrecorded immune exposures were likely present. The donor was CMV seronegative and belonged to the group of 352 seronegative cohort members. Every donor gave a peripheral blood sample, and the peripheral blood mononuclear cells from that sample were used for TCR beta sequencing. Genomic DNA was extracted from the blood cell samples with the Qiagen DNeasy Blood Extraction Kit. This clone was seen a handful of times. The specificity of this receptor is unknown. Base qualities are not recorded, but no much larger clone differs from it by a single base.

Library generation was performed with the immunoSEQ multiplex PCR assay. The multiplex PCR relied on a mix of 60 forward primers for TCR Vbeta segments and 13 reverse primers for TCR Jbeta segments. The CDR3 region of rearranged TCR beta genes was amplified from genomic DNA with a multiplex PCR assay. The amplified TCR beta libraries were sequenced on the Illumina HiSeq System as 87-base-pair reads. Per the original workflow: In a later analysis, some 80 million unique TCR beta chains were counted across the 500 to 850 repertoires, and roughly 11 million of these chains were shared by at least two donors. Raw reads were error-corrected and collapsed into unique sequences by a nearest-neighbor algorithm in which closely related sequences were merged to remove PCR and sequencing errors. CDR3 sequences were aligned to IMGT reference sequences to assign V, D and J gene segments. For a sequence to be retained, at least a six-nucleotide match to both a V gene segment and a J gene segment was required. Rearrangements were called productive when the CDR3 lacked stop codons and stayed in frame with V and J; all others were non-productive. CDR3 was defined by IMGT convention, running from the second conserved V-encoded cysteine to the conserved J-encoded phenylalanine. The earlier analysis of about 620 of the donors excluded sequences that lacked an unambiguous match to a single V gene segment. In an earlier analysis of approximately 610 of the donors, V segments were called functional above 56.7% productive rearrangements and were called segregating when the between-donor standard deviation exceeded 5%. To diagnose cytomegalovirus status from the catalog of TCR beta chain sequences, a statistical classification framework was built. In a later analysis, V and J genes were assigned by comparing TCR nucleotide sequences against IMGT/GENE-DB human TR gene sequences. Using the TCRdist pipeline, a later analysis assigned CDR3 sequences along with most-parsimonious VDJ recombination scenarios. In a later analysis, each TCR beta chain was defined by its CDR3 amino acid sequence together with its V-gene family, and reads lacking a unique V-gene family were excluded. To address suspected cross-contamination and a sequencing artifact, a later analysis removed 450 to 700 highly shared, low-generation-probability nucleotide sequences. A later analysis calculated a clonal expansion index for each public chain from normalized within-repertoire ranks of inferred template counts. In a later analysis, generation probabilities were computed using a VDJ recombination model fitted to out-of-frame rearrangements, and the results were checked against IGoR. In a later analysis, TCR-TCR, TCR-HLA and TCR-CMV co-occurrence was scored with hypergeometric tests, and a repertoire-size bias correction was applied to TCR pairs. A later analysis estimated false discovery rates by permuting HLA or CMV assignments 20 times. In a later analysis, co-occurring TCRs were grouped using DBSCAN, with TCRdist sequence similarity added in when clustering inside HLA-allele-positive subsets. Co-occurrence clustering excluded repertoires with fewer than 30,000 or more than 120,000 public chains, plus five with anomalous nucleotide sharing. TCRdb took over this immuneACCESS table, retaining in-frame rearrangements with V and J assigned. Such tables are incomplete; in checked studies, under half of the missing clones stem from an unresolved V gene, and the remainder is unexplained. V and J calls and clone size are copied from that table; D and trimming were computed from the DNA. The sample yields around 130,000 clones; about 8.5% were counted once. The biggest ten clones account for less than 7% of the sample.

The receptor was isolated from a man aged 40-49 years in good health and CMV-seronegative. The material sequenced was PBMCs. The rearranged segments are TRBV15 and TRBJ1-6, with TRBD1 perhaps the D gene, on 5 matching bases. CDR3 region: CATAPTGSYNSPLHF. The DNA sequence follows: TGTGCCACCGCCCCCACAGGCTCCTATAATTCACCCCTCCACTTT.